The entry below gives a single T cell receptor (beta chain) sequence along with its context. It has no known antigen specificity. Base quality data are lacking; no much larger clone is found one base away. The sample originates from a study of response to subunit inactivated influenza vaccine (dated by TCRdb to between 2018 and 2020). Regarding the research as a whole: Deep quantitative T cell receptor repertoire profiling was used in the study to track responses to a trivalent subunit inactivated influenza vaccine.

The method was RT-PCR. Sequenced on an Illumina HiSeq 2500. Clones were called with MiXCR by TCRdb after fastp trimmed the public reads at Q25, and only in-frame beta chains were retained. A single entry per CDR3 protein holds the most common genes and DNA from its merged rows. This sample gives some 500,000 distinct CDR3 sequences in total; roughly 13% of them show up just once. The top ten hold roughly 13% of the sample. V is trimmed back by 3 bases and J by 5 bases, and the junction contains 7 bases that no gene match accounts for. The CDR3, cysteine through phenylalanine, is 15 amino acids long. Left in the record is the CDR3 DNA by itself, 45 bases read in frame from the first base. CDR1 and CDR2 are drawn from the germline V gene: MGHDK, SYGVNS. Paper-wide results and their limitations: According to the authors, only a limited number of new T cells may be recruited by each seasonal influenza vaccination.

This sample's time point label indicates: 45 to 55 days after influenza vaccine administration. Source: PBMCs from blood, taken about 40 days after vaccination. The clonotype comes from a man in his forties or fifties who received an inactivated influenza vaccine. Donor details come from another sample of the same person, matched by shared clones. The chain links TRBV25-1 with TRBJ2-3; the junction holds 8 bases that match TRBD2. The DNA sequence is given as TGTGCCAGCAGTGACCCCAGCGGGAGCGGAGATACGCAGTATTTT. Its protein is CASSDPSGSGDTQYF. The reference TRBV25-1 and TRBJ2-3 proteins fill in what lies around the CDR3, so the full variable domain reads EADIYQTPRYLVIGTGKKITLECSQTMGHDKMYWYQQDPGMELHLIHYSYGVNSTEKGDLSSESTVSRIRTEHFPLTLESARPSHTSQYLCASSDPSGSGDTQYFGPGTRLTVL.